This T cell receptor (beta chain) was identified in a study of Ad26.COV2.S vaccination and SARS-CoV-2 variants. Study-level results: Placebo and vaccine recipients had non-spike TCR breadth that was similar.

About this clone: What it binds is unknown. This specimen includes other DNA sequences encoding the same CDR3.

Libraries were prepared by immunoSEQ multiplex PCR; TCRdb keeps only in-frame clonotypes and omits some of them. The table has about 350,000 clones, roughly nine tenths seen once. CDR1 is MNHNY, CDR2 SVGAGI, per germline (reference sequence). The CDR3 is 13 amino acids. Trimming took off 5 bases at V and 2 bases at J, with 7 bases between the two ends. This rearrangement joins TRBV6-6 to TRBJ1-5; no definite D call. The sequencing used peripheral blood, collected after recovery from COVID-19. The TCR sequence derives from a human donor who had recovered from COVID-19. CDR3 nucleotides: TGTGCCAGCAGTCCGGGTGGCAATCAGCCCCAGCATTTT. This encodes CASSPGGNQPQHF.